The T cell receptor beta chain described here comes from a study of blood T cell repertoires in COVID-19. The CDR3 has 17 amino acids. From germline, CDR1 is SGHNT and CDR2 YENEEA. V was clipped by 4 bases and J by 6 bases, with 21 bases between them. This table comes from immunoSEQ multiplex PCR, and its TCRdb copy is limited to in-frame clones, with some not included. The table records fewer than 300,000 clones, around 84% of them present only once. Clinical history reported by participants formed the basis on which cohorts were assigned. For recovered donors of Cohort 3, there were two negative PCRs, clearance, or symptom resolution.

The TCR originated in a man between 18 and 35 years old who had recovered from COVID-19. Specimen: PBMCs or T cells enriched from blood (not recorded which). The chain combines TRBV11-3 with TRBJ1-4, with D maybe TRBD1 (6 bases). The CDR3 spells CASSSNRQDRGYEKLFF. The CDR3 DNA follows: TGTGCCAGCAGCTCAAACCGACAGGACAGAGGCTATGAAAAACTGTTTTTT. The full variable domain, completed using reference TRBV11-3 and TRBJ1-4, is EAGVVQSPRYKIIEKKQPVAFWCNPISGHNTLYWYLQNLGQGPELLIRYENEEAVDDSQLPKDRFSAERLKGVDSTLKIQPAELGDSAVYLCASSSNRQDRGYEKLFFGSGTQLSVL.